A single sample gave rise to the 11 T cell receptor beta chains below, sequenced in a study of shared clonotypes between healthy human individuals. Sequencing used immunoSEQ multiplex PCR; TCRdb keeps in-frame clones, though not all of them. This sample has about a million clones; approximately 80% occur once, and the top ten carry almost 0.9%. Sequences were obtained from memory CD4+ T cells from PBMCs. The sample's subset: CD45RA-negative fraction. These receptors all stem from a man aged 18 to 35 in good health. Some clones in this sample may be carry-over from other donors' samples.

The chain links TRBV7-3 to TRBJ2-3, with unresolved D. Trimming removed 5 bases from V and 2 bases from J, with 11 bases in between. In germline, CDR1 is SGHTA, CDR2 FQGTGA. This CDR3 has 14 amino acids. This chain's CDR3 is CASSNTRDTDTQYF. DNA for the CDR3: TGTGCCAGCAGCAACACAAGGGACACAGATACGCAGTATTTT.

The table lists this clone with a count of one. Other DNA sequences from this sample encode an identical CDR3 as well. The V gene is TRBV7-2, the J gene TRBJ1-5; no clear D. The CDR3 consists of 15 residues. The ends were cut back, 3 bases at V and 4 bases at J, with 13 bases in the middle. Germline V gene data show CDR1 as SGHTA and CDR2 as FQGNSA. The CDR3 nucleotides are TGTGCCAGCAGCTTGACAAGGACGGGAAATCAGCCCCAGCATTTT. Translated: CASSLTRTGNQPQHF.

The V call is TRBV7-2, the J call TRBJ1-3; 8 nucleotides match TRBD1. Germline CDR1 reads SGHTA; CDR2 reads FQGNSA. V was clipped by 5 bases and J by 0 bases; unmatched bases: 9. The CDR3 spans 17 residues. The DNA for the CDR3 is TGTGCCAGCAGCGCGGGGACAGGCGCCAACTCTGGAAACACCATATATTTT. This translates into CASSAGTGANSGNTIYF.

This rearrangement joins TRBV9 to TRBJ1-1, with 7 bases lining up with TRBD1. Germline V gene data show CDR1 as SGDLS and CDR2 as YYNGEE. V shed 1 base and J 3 bases; nucleotides not matched to a gene: 3. This CDR3 has 14 residues. DNA for the CDR3: TGTGCCAGCAGCGTACGGGACAGCTACACTGAAGCTTTCTTT. It codes for CASSVRDSYTEAFF.

V is TRBV2 and J is TRBJ2-2, with TRBD2 identical over 9 bases. CDR1 is SNHLY and CDR2 is FYNNEI in the germline V gene. The CDR3 runs to 14 residues. Trimming at V came to 7 bases and at J to 6 bases, leaving 6 bases not matched to a gene. The CDR3 DNA follows: TGTGCCAGCAAGGATAGCGGGAGTTCCGGGGAGCTGTTTTTT. Translation: CASKDSGSSGELFF. Complete variable domain (other parts from reference TRBV2 and TRBJ2-2): EPEVTQTPSHQVTQMGQEVILRCVPISNHLYFYWYRQILGQKVEFLVSFYNNEISEKSEIFDDQFSVERPDGSNFTLKIRSTKLEDSAMYFCASKDSGSSGELFFGEGSRLTVL.

CDR3 in amino acids: CASRETGAHYGYTF. The DNA for the CDR3 is TGCGCCAGCAGGGAGACAGGGGCGCACTATGGCTACACCTTC. The V call is TRBV5-1, the J call TRBJ1-2, with 8 nucleotides matching TRBD1. The length of the CDR3 is 14 residues. From germline, CDR1 is SGHRS and CDR2 YFSETQ. Trimming cost V 5 bases and J 3 bases; bases outside gene matches: 6.

V is TRBV7-9 and J is TRBJ1-5; 9 bases agree with TRBD1. CDR3 length: 14 residues. Germline lookup yields CDR1 SEHNR and CDR2 FQNEAQ (reference sequence). J lost 7 bases, V lost 4 bases, and 5 bases had no gene match. The CDR3 reads CASSSSTGGQPQHF. Written as DNA, the CDR3 is TGTGCCAGCAGCTCCTCGACAGGGGGACAGCCCCAGCATTTT.

CDR3 region: CASSPYGADTGELFF. CDR3 sequence (DNA): TGTGCCAGCTCACCATATGGTGCGGACACCGGGGAGCTGTTTTTT. The chain uses TRBV18 and TRBJ2-2; D gene unclear. The CDR3 is made up of 15 amino acids. Trimming took off 2 bases at V and 3 bases at J, with 10 bases between the two ends. Germline V gene lookup returns CDR1 KGHSH and CDR2 LQKENI.

This chain connects TRBV6-1 to TRBJ1-1, with a possible D match to TRBD1 (5 bases). This CDR3 is built from 12 residues. Between the trimmed V and J ends, which lost 2 bases and 7 bases, there was a span of 8 bases. From germline, CDR1 is MNHNS and CDR2 SASEGT. CDR3 residues: CASSEWDGEAFF. CDR3 coding DNA: TGTGCCAGCAGTGAATGGGACGGTGAAGCTTTCTTT.

The rearrangement links TRBV15 to TRBJ2-5; D is unresolved. Germline lookup yields CDR1 LNHNV and CDR2 YYDKDF (reference sequence). The CDR3 loop spans 13 amino acids. V was shortened by 2 bases and J by 5 bases, with 9 bases between the two germline ends. CDR3 protein: CATSRLSPETQYF. CDR3 in DNA: TGTGCCACCAGCAGACTATCCCCGGAGACCCAGTACTTC.

This chain joins TRBV7-2 and TRBJ2-3; TRBD2 might be the D (5 bases). Trimming removed 2 bases from V and 5 bases from J, with 11 bases in between. CDR1 and CDR2 from the germline V gene are SGHTA and FQGNSA. The CDR3 totals 14 residues. The CDR3 sequence: CASSLRAGGDTQYF. CDR3 DNA: TGTGCCAGCAGCTTAAGGGCAGGAGGAGATACGCAGTATTTT.